Listed below are T cell receptor beta chains from one sample, sequenced in a study of blood T cell repertoires in COVID-19. Sequencing was performed with immunoSEQ multiplex PCR; in TCRdb, only in-frame clones are kept and a portion is missing. The data hold some 140,000 clones, with about 83% observed a single time. Material for sequencing was peripheral blood. These receptor sequences come from a woman between 55 and 75 years old with COVID-19, enrolled during active disease. The CDR3 runs from the conserved cysteine through the conserved F or W. The order of the fields is CDR3 length, V gene, D gene, J gene, clone size, CDR3 protein, CDR3 DNA. A D gene is named only where the DNA matches it firmly. Clone size is stated in some rows and not others, as once, few, many or a class when expanded.

13	TRBV7-9	-	TRBJ1-1	-	CASSQDTYTEAFF	TGTGCCAGCAGCCAGGACACTTACACTGAAGCTTTCTTT
14	TRBV7-9	TRBD1	TRBJ1-1	few	CASSLGQGVFEAFF	TGTGCCAGCAGCTTAGGACAGGGGGTGTTTGAAGCTTTCTTT
14	TRBV11-2	TRBD1	TRBJ1-4	-	CASSTGGPNEKLFF	TGTGCCAGCAGCACAGGGGGACCTAATGAAAAACTGTTTTTT
14	TRBV2	-	TRBJ2-2	-	CALQSQSNTGELFF	TGTGCGCTACAGAGCCAATCGAACACCGGGGAGCTGTTTTTT
14	TRBV24-1	-	TRBJ2-3	-	CATSEPGGPDTQYF	TGTGCCACCAGTGAGCCCGGTGGGCCAGATACGCAGTATTTT
16	TRBV10-3	TRBD1	TRBJ2-7	-	CAISESGGQGPYEQYF	TGTGCCATCAGTGAGTCGGGGGGACAGGGCCCCTACGAGCAGTACTTC
14	TRBV7-9	TRBD1	TRBJ1-2	-	CASSRDRGNYGYTF	TGTGCCAGCAGCAGGGACAGGGGGAACTATGGCTACACCTTC
13	TRBV6-6	-	TRBJ1-5	once	CASRLDSNQPQHF	TGTGCCAGCAGACTAGACAGCAATCAGCCCCAGCATTTT
18	TRBV25-1	-	TRBJ1-4	-	CASSDPGTRLQTNEKLFF	TGTGCCAGCAGTGACCCCGGGACAAGGCTCCAAACTAATGAAAAACTGTTTTTT
15	TRBV28	-	TRBJ2-2	-	CASSTSGQGAGELFF	-
18	TRBV7-9	-	TRBJ2-4	-	CASSVTGSNLLAKNIQYF	TGTGCCAGCAGCGTAACAGGCTCCAACCTTCTAGCCAAAAACATTCAGTACTTC
13	TRBV20-1	-	TRBJ1-1	-	CSASGFYGTEAFF	TGCAGTGCTAGTGGGTTTTACGGCACTGAAGCTTTCTTT
13	TRBV19	TRBD1	TRBJ1-6	-	CASGDREFSPLHF	TGTGCCAGTGGGGACAGGGAATTTTCACCCCTCCACTTT
15	TRBV2	-	TRBJ1-3	-	CASSDWGVGGNTIYF	TGTGCCAGCAGTGATTGGGGAGTCGGTGGAAACACCATATATTTT
15	TRBV27	-	TRBJ1-5	-	CASKERNGFYQPQHF	TGTGCCAGCAAGGAGAGGAACGGATTTTATCAGCCCCAGCATTTT
18	TRBV1	-	TRBJ2-1	-	CTSSQDAPRGMGDNEQFF	TGCACCAGCAGCCAAGACGCGCCCAGAGGTATGGGTGACAATGAGCAGTTCTTC
16	TRBV6-5	TRBD2	TRBJ2-3	-	CASSSEVAGGTDTQYF	TGTGCCAGCAGTTCGGAGGTAGCGGGAGGCACAGATACGCAGTATTTT
14	TRBV29-1	-	TRBJ1-6	few	CSVEVAGRGSPLHF	TGCAGCGTTGAAGTGGCGGGGCGAGGATCACCCCTCCACTTT
12	TRBV5-4	-	TRBJ1-2	-	CASSGVGYGYTF	TGTGCCAGCAGCGGAGTGGGCTATGGCTACACCTTC
14	TRBV7-9	-	TRBJ2-5	once	CASSLSEYQETQYF	TGTGCCAGCAGCTTATCGGAGTACCAAGAGACCCAGTACTTC
15	TRBV6-2/TRBV6-3	TRBD2	TRBJ2-1	-	CASSYVGGYYNEQFF	TGTGCCAGCAGTTACGTGGGGGGGTATTATAATGAGCAGTTCTTC
14	TRBV5-5	TRBD1	TRBJ1-6	-	CASSWDSSVSPLHF	TGTGCCAGCAGCTGGGACAGTTCTGTGTCACCCCTCCACTTT
18	TRBV7-2	TRBD1	TRBJ1-2	-	CASSSGQAVPLANYGYTF	TGTGCCAGCAGTTCGGGACAGGCGGTCCCCTTAGCTAACTATGGCTACACCTTC
14	TRBV18	TRBD1	TRBJ1-5	-	CASSPGTGWEPQHF	TGTGCCAGCTCACCAGGGACAGGATGGGAGCCCCAGCATTTT
15	TRBV7-2	TRBD1	TRBJ1-5	-	CASSLGTGGNQPQHF	TGTGCCAGCAGCTTAGGGACAGGGGGCAATCAGCCCCAGCATTTT
16	TRBV27	TRBD2	TRBJ2-2	many	CASSSLAGANTGELFF	TGTGCCAGCAGTTCTTTAGCGGGAGCGAACACCGGGGAGCTGTTTTTT
14	TRBV6-4	TRBD2	TRBJ2-2	-	CASSAGGNPGELFF	TGTGCCAGCAGTGCGGGGGGGAACCCCGGGGAGCTGTTTTTT
13	TRBV18	-	TRBJ1-2	-	CASSPAGPQGYTF	TGTGCCAGCTCACCGGCTGGGCCCCAGGGCTACACCTTC
18	TRBV24-1	TRBD1	TRBJ2-3	-	CATSDPATGSGGGDTQYF	TGTGCCACCAGTGACCCAGCAACAGGATCAGGGGGCGGAGATACGCAGTATTTT
14	TRBV6-5	TRBD1	TRBJ1-1	-	CASSRDSMNTEAFF	TGTGCCAGCAGCCGGGACAGTATGAACACTGAAGCTTTCTTT
15	TRBV11-2	-	TRBJ2-3	-	CASSLEAGLTDTQYF	TGTGCCAGCAGCTTAGAGGCAGGGCTCACAGATACGCAGTATTTT
14	TRBV19	-	TRBJ1-4	-	CASSPGNARKTLFF	TGTGCCAGTAGCCCAGGGAATGCGCGAAAAACACTGTTTTTT
15	TRBV10-3	TRBD1	TRBJ1-6	-	CAISAGQGRDSPLHF	TGTGCCATCAGCGCAGGACAGGGCCGAGATTCACCCCTCCACTTT
16	TRBV7-9	TRBD2	TRBJ2-7	-	CASSFSAGLAKFEQYF	TGTGCCAGCAGCTTCAGTGCCGGACTAGCGAAATTTGAGCAGTACTTC
16	TRBV15	TRBD2	TRBJ2-1	-	CATSRVRTSGVNEQFF	TGTGCCACCAGCAGAGTGAGGACTAGCGGGGTGAATGAGCAGTTCTTC
14	TRBV5-6	-	TRBJ1-1	-	CASSLKTGNTEAFF	TGTGCCAGCAGCTTAAAGACAGGCAACACTGAAGCTTTCTTT
14	TRBV3-1/TRBV3-2	-	TRBJ1-1	once	CASSQAGRGTEAFF	TGTGCCAGCAGCCAAGCGGGGCGGGGGACTGAAGCTTTCTTT
16	TRBV5-1	TRBD2	TRBJ2-3	few	CASSTRTSGRRDTQYF	TGCGCCAGCAGCACGCGGACTAGCGGGAGGCGTGATACGCAGTATTTT
15	TRBV5-1	TRBD1	TRBJ2-7	few	CASSLGDRVSWEQYF	TGCGCCAGCAGCTTAGGGGACAGGGTATCGTGGGAGCAGTACTTC
11	TRBV20-1	-	TRBJ1-1	-	CSAIPVAEAFF	TGCAGTGCTATCCCGGTCGCTGAAGCTTTCTTT
14	TRBV18	-	TRBJ1-1	-	CASSLPRDGTEAFF	TGTGCCAGCTCACTCCCCAGGGATGGAACTGAAGCTTTCTTT
12	TRBV19	TRBD1	TRBJ1-2	-	CASQGQNYGYTF	TGTGCCAGCCAGGGACAGAATTATGGCTACACCTTC
15	TRBV9	-	TRBJ1-5	-	CASSQTAYSNQPQHF	TGTGCCAGCAGCCAGACAGCATATAGCAATCAGCCCCAGCATTTT
14	TRBV15	-	TRBJ2-5	-	CATSGLDRLETQYF	TGTGCCACCAGCGGGTTAGACAGATTAGAGACCCAGTACTTC
15	TRBV25-1	-	TRBJ2-3	-	CASSVVSGYTDTQYF	TGTGCCAGCAGTGTTGTAAGCGGGTACACAGATACGCAGTATTTT
13	TRBV6-5	-	TRBJ2-1	-	CASRRDSAGEQFF	TGTGCCAGCAGGCGGGACAGTGCAGGAGAGCAGTTCTTC
15	TRBV6-5	TRBD1	TRBJ1-5	-	CASSQTGVSNQPQHF	TGTGCCAGCAGTCAGACAGGGGTGAGCAATCAGCCCCAGCATTTT
14	TRBV7-2	TRBD1	TRBJ1-2	-	CASSGQGVIGGYTF	TGTGCCAGCAGCGGTCAGGGGGTCATTGGTGGCTACACCTTC
15	TRBV29-1	-	TRBJ2-3	-	CSVESRGLVADTQYF	TGCAGCGTTGAAAGTCGCGGGCTAGTGGCAGATACGCAGTATTTT
14	TRBV18	-	TRBJ1-4	-	CASSLARVGEKLFF	TGTGCCAGCTCACTCGCCAGGGTTGGTGAAAAACTGTTTTTT
14	TRBV6-5	TRBD1	TRBJ2-1	-	CASTWGQGRNEQFF	TGTGCCAGCACCTGGGGACAGGGAAGGAATGAGCAGTTCTTC
15	TRBV5-1	-	TRBJ1-5	-	CASSPGGGDSQPQHF	TGCGCCAGCAGCCCCGGGGGAGGGGATTCTCAGCCCCAGCATTTT
15	TRBV24-1	TRBD2	TRBJ2-5	once	CATSEGGKAQETQYF	TGTGCCACCAGTGAGGGGGGGAAAGCCCAAGAGACCCAGTACTTC
14	TRBV9	TRBD2	TRBJ2-7	-	CASSVEPSGSEQYF	TGTGCCAGCAGCGTAGAGCCTAGCGGGAGCGAGCAGTACTTC